These 15 T cell receptor beta chains originate from one sample sequenced in a study of response to subunit inactivated influenza vaccine. One entry per CDR3 protein, called by TCRdb with MiXCR from the RT-PCR reads. In the table there are fewer than 250,000 distinct CDR3 sequences, over 13% of which are singletons. The sequenced sample was CD8+ T cells sorted from PBMCs, obtained about 5 days after vaccination. These receptors were collected from a man aged 50 to 60 who received an inactivated influenza vaccine.

This clonotype was counted only a few times. The CDR3 DNA reads TGTGCCAGCAGTCAACACTTCTCCAGGGCAGATACGCAGTATTTT. Translated, it gives CASSQHFSRADTQYF. The chain uses TRBV6-2 or TRBV6-3 and TRBJ2-3; D might be TRBD1 (5 bases). Germline CDR1 reads MNHEY; CDR2 reads SVGEGT. The CDR3 spans 15 residues. Trimming shortened V by 5 bases and J by 4 bases, and 16 bases separated the two germline ends.

This clonotype occurred once. The V call is TRBV6-5, the J call TRBJ2-7, with 9 bases fitting TRBD1. Germline CDR1 and CDR2: MNHEY and SVGAGI. This CDR3 has 16 amino acids. Trimming removed 2 bases from V and 1 base from J; junction bases left unmatched: 6. CDR3 sequence: CASSYPPGTGSYEQYF. The DNA of the CDR3 is TGTGCCAGCAGTTACCCCCCCGGGACAGGGTCCTACGAGCAGTACTTC.

The chain has TRBV30 and TRBJ1-2, with D perhaps matching TRBD1 (5 bases). V dropped 6 bases and J dropped 5 bases, with 16 bases sitting between them. Germline CDR1 reads GTSNPN; CDR2 reads SVGIG (reference sequence). There are 13 residues in the CDR3. CDR3 loop: CACQWERGYGYTF. For the CDR3, the DNA is TGTGCCTGTCAATGGGAAAGGGGTTATGGCTACACCTTC.

This clonotype was observed at least ten times. The chain combines TRBV4-1 with TRBJ2-5, with 8 bases matching TRBD1. Per germline, CDR1 MGHRA and CDR2 YSYEKL. With 4 bases clipped from V and 6 bases from J, the junction kept 7 bases outside the gene matches. The CDR3 is made up of 14 amino acids. CDR3 in amino acids: CASSPGQGGKTQYF. The CDR3, as DNA: TGCGCCAGCAGCCCCGGACAGGGAGGAAAGACCCAGTACTTC.

The chain recombines TRBV4-2 with TRBJ2-7, with 9 bases fitting TRBD2. Germline V gene sequence: CDR1 LGHNA, CDR2 YNFKEQ. J was trimmed by 2 bases and V by 2 bases; bases with no gene match: 13. This CDR3 is built from 18 residues. CDR3 protein: CASSQIGVSGRFAYEQYF. For the CDR3, the DNA is TGTGCCAGCAGCCAAATTGGGGTCAGCGGGAGGTTTGCCTACGAGCAGTACTTC.

CDR3 coding DNA: TGCAGTGCTAGACCCCAATCCCCGGCGAACGTCCTGACTTTC. As protein: CSARPQSPANVLTF. This chain connects TRBV20-1 to TRBJ2-6; D remains ambiguous. The CDR3 length is 14 residues. CDR1 is DFQATT and CDR2 is SNEGSKA in the germline V gene (reference sequence). The V end was cut by 2 bases, the J end by 10 bases, with 15 bases between.

The chain is built from TRBV13 and TRBJ1-2; D is possibly TRBD1 (5 bases). This CDR3 contains 16 residues. V lost 5 bases and J lost 6, with 22 bases in between. In germline, CDR1 is PRHDT, CDR2 FYEKMQ (reference sequence). In DNA, the CDR3 is TGTGCCAGCAGCCTGGGGCCCGGGACCCTTGGGGATGGCTACACCTTC. It encodes CASSLGPGTLGDGYTF.

This CDR3 is CATSPGQGVRDTQYF. The CDR3, as DNA: TGTGCCACCAGCCCCGGACAGGGAGTTCGAGATACGCAGTATTTT. The rearrangement uses TRBV15 and TRBJ2-3, with 8 bases fitting TRBD1. The germline V gene has CDR1 LNHNV and CDR2 YYDKDF (reference sequence). The CDR3 is 15 residues long. The V and J ends lost 5 bases and 5 bases, in that order; junction bases with no gene match: 9.

Only a few counts were recorded for this clonotype. V is TRBV7-9 and J is TRBJ2-3; D not certain. The ends were cut back, 5 bases at V and 6 bases at J, with 12 bases in the middle. The CDR3 is made up of 13 amino acids. The V gene's germline CDR1 is SEHNR and CDR2 FQNEAQ (reference sequence). As DNA, the CDR3 is TGTGCCAGCAGCCCACCCCTTCTGGATACGCAGTATTTT. Translating it yields CASSPPLLDTQYF.

The rearrangement joins TRBV20-1 to TRBJ2-3, with D possibly being TRBD2 (5 bases). Germline assignment: CDR1 DFQATT and CDR2 SNEGSKA (reference sequence). V was clipped by 5 bases and J by 5 bases, with 11 bases between them. The CDR3 is made up of 12 amino acids. The CDR3 region has the DNA TGCAGTGCTCTCTACCGGGGAGATACGCAGTATTTT. Translated: CSALYRGDTQYF.

The CDR3 is CASSFSNNNEQFF. The DNA of the CDR3 is TGTGCCAGCAGCTTCTCGAATAACAATGAGCAGTTCTTC. This chain uses TRBV11-2 with TRBJ2-1; no firm D call. The CDR3 covers 13 residues. Trimming stripped 3 bases from V and 5 bases from J, with 8 bases between. Germline V gene data show CDR1 as SGHAT and CDR2 as FQNNGV.

This chain joins TRBV27 and TRBJ1-6; D is perhaps TRBD1 (5 bases). The V gene lost 4 bases and the J gene lost 9 bases, with 16 bases spanning the gap. From germline, CDR1 is MNHEY and CDR2 SMNVEV (reference sequence). The CDR3 runs 15 residues. The DNA of the CDR3 is TGTGCCAGCAGTTCGGGACCTGTTGCGGGTTCACCCCTCCACTTT. It codes for CASSSGPVAGSPLHF.

The CDR3 spells CSVEAGPYEQYF. CDR3 coding DNA: TGCAGCGTTGAAGCGGGCCCCTACGAGCAGTACTTC. This rearrangement joins TRBV29-1 to TRBJ2-7; D remains unclear. The CDR3 runs to 12 residues. V was shortened by 1 base and J by 2 bases, with 6 bases between the two germline ends. Germline V gene lookup returns CDR1 SQVTM and CDR2 ANQGSEA.

This rearrangement joins TRBV10-2 to TRBJ2-1; D remains ambiguous. CDR3 length: 18 residues. V gave up 6 bases and J gave up 0 bases, with 21 bases separating them. Germline CDR1 reads WSHSY; CDR2 reads SAAADI. The CDR3 DNA reads TGCGCCAGCAGGAGGATAAGGGAAGGCGGAATCTCCTACAATGAGCAGTTCTTC. Translation: CASRRIREGGISYNEQFF.

The table lists this clonotype with a count of one. In DNA form, the CDR3 reads TGTGCCAGCAGTGATATAGAGCGGGGGGGTCAAGAGACCCAGTACTTC. It specifies CASSDIERGGQETQYF. The chain is built from TRBV2 and TRBJ2-5; TRBD2 agrees at 10 bases. The CDR3 is 16 residues long. Unmatched junction bases numbered 6, after V lost 3 bases and J lost 2 bases. CDR1 is SNHLY, CDR2 FYNNEI, per germline.